This TCR beta chain derives from a study of T cell repertoires in cytomegalovirus infection. Study in general: CMV infection together with matching HLA type was indicated by public TCR beta signatures.

Study-level findings and limits: It was HLA-C-restricted CMV-specific TCR beta clonotypes that dominated the response ex vivo.

This clonotype appeared many times. Its antigen is still unknown. This CDR3 is 12 amino acids long. V was clipped by 6 bases and J by 8 bases, with 13 bases between them. In germline, CDR1 is MNHEY, CDR2 SMNVEV (reference sequence). TCRdb reprocessed the reads with MiXCR, giving one entry per CDR3 protein. The sample yields 43,000 or so distinct CDR3 sequences, around 21% seen once. The chain links TRBV27 to TRBJ1-1; no definite D call. This receptor was identified in a human donor in good health (CMV status not recorded). Some clones in this sample may be carry-over from other donors' samples. Source: CD8+ T cells from cultured PBMCs, taken from culture after CMV antigen stimulation. The CDR3 sequence is CASRIPGGEAFF. CDR3 coding DNA: TGTGCCAGCAGAATCCCGGGAGGGGAAGCTTTCTTT.